This is a list of T cell receptor beta chains from one sample in a study of Graves' ophthalmopathy and Graves' hyperthyroidism. TCRdb reprocessed the multiplex PCR reads via MiXCR and lists one record per CDR3 protein. The data hold a few hundred thousand distinct CDR3 sequences, with 15% observed a single time. The sequenced material came from peripheral blood. Every receptor here comes from a woman younger than 30 with stable Graves' hyperthyroidism. CDR3s include the opening cysteine and the closing phenylalanine or tryptophan. A D gene is named only where the DNA matches it firmly. Clone size appears in some rows only: once, few, many, or a class for an expanded clone.

clone size	D gene	J gene	CDR3 length	V gene	CDR3 protein	CDR3 DNA
-	-	TRBJ1-3	16	TRBV7-2	CASSLAPPGVGNTIYF	TGTGCCAGCAGCTTAGCTCCCCCAGGGGTCGGAAACACCATATATTTT
-	TRBD2	TRBJ2-7	15	TRBV6-1	CASSETSGGAEEQYF	TGTGCCAGCAGTGAAACTAGCGGGGGGGCGGAAGAGCAGTACTTC
many	TRBD1	TRBJ2-7	17	TRBV19	CASSIPPGRGLIYEQYF	TGTGCCAGTAGTATACCCCCAGGCAGGGGGCTCATCTACGAGCAGTACTTC
many	-	TRBJ2-7	16	TRBV27	CASSLGMSRSNYEQYF	TGTGCCAGCAGTTTAGGTATGTCTAGGAGCAACTACGAGCAGTACTTC
-	TRBD1	TRBJ2-7	16	TRBV15	CATSRTDRAVSYEQYF	TGTGCCACCAGCAGAACAGACAGGGCCGTATCCTACGAGCAGTACTTC
many	-	TRBJ1-1	14	TRBV6-5	CASSSGWMNTEAFF	TGTGCCAGCAGTTCAGGGTGGATGAACACTGAAGCTTTCTTT
many	TRBD1	TRBJ2-7	14	TRBV6-2/TRBV6-3	CASSYSLTGPEQYF	TGTGCCAGCAGTTACTCGTTGACAGGGCCCGAGCAGTACTTC
few	TRBD1	TRBJ1-5	14	TRBV28	CASRRTGPNQPQHF	TGTGCCAGCAGACGGACAGGGCCCAATCAGCCCCAGCATTTT
many	-	TRBJ1-1	13	TRBV12-3/TRBV12-4	CASSRDIDTEAFF	TGTGCCAGCAGCCGGGACATCGACACTGAAGCTTTCTTT
many	-	TRBJ1-1	13	TRBV20-1	CSASTVPNTEAFF	TGCAGTGCTAGTACAGTCCCCAACACTGAAGCTTTCTTT
many	-	TRBJ1-1	12	TRBV20-1	CSARDSLYEAFF	TGCAGTGCTAGGGACAGCCTATATGAAGCTTTCTTT
many	-	TRBJ1-3	14	TRBV20-1	CSARVSGPGNTIYF	TGCAGTGCCCGGGTGTCTGGTCCTGGAAACACCATATATTTT
many	-	TRBJ2-7	14	TRBV11-2	CASSLVWTLGEQYF	TGTGCCAGCAGCTTAGTTTGGACACTTGGAGAGCAGTACTTC
many	-	TRBJ2-2	14	TRBV5-1	CASIGGAHTGELFF	TGCGCCAGCATTGGGGGGGCCCACACCGGGGAGCTGTTTTTT
many	TRBD1	TRBJ2-7	15	TRBV6-5	CASSYSRTGVYEQYF	TGTGCCAGCAGTTACTCGAGGACAGGGGTTTACGAGCAGTACTTC
many	-	TRBJ2-2	14	TRBV15	CATSRDRVTGELFF	TGTGCCACCAGCAGAGATCGGGTCACCGGGGAGCTGTTTTTT
-	-	TRBJ2-5	14	TRBV28	CASSSHRVDETQYF	TGTGCCAGCAGTTCTCACAGGGTTGATGAGACCCAGTACTTC
many	-	TRBJ2-2	16	TRBV20-1	CSARDRRTENTGELFF	TGCAGTGCTAGAGATCGGAGGACAGAGAACACCGGGGAGCTGTTTTTT
many	TRBD1	TRBJ1-1	15	TRBV25-1	CASSDHRGMNTEAFF	TGTGCCAGCAGTGATCACAGGGGTATGAACACTGAAGCTTTCTTT
many	-	TRBJ2-5	14	TRBV5-5	CASSLGGTVETQYF	TGTGCCAGCAGCTTGGGCGGGACAGTGGAGACCCAGTACTTC
-	-	TRBJ2-2	16	TRBV12-3/TRBV12-4	CASKIPGAINTGELFF	TGTGCCAGCAAAATCCCAGGGGCAATAAACACCGGGGAGCTGTTTTTT
-	-	TRBJ1-2	15	TRBV4-1	CASSQPGRTPSGHTF	TGCGCCAGCAGCCAACCGGGCCGCACACCCAGCGGTCACACCTTC
many	-	TRBJ1-1	13	TRBV2	CASRGGWNTEAFF	TGTGCCAGCAGGGGAGGGTGGAACACTGAAGCTTTCTTT
-	-	TRBJ1-1	14	TRBV6-1	CASRSLTGSTEAFF	TGTGCCAGCAGAAGCCTTACAGGGAGCACTGAAGCTTTCTTT
many	-	TRBJ2-7	14	TRBV10-3	CAITATGQSYEQYF	TGTGCCATCACCGCGACAGGCCAATCCTACGAGCAGTACTTC